The source of this TCR beta chain is a study of blood T cell repertoires in COVID-19. Per germline, CDR1 MDHEN and CDR2 SYDVKM. Trimming left V 6 bases short and J 6 bases short, with 15 bases between. The CDR3 extends over 14 amino acids. Assay used: immunoSEQ multiplex PCR; TCRdb lists only in-frame clones, some missing. Of more than 150,000 clones in the sample, about 86% were seen once. The V gene is TRBV28, the J gene TRBJ1-5; D unclear. The TCR sequence derives from a man between 25 and 39 years old with active or convalescent COVID-19. The specimen was peripheral blood. In DNA form, the CDR3 reads TGTGCCAGCAGCCCTAAGTTAGGAGGTCAGCCCCAGCATTTT. Encoded protein: CASSPKLGGQPQHF.